This TCR beta chain was identified during a study of blood T cell repertoires in COVID-19. Measured with immunoSEQ multiplex PCR; TCRdb has only the in-frame clones, and not every one. The profile shows tens of thousands of clones, around 90% of them singletons. Trimming at V came to 0 bases and at J to 11 bases, leaving 7 bases not matched to a gene. The CDR3 totals 14 residues. Germline CDR1 is LGHDT and CDR2 is YNNKEL (reference sequence). The V gene is TRBV3-1 (or the pseudogene TRBV3-2), the J gene TRBJ1-1; 9 nucleotides agree with TRBD1. Source material: peripheral blood. This TCR derives from a human donor in a cohort sampled during active COVID-19. The CDR3 DNA sequence: TGTGCCAGCAGCCAAGAAATAGGGACAGGGACTGCTTTCTTT. Translated: CASSQEIGTGTAFF.